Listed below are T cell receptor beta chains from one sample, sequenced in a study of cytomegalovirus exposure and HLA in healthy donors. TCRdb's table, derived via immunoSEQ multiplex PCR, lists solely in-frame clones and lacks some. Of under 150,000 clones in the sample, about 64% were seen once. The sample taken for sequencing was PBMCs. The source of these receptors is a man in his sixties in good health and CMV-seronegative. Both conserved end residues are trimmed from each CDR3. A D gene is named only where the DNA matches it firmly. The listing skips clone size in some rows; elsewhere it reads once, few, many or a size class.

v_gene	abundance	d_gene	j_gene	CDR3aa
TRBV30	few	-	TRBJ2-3	ASTRTSTDTQY
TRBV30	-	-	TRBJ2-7	AWSVRSDTFSSYEQY
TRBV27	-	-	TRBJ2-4	ASSLRERENIQY
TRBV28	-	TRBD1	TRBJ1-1	ASSLQDRGTEAF
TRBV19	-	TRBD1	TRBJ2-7	ASSMRGQAKYAGEQY
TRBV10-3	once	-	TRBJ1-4	AISEYRDEKLF
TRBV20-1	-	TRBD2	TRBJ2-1	SAGDYEEF
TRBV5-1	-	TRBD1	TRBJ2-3	ASSSRQGSTDTQY
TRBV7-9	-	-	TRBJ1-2	ASSLEAGDYT
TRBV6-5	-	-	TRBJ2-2	ASSYGPTGELF
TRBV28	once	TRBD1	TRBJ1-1	ASSSPSGTANTEAF
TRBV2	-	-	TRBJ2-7	ASSRDSTYEQY
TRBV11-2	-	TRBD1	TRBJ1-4	ASSLDQGDWEKLF
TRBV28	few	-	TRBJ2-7	ASRQQGFYEQY
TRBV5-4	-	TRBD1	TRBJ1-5	ASTPKTGGSNQPQH
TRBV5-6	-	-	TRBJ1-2	ASSLRQDGGYT
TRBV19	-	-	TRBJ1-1	ASSTQGTAF
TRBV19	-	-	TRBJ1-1	ASTADRNTEAF
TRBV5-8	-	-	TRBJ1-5	ASSLDRASNQPQH
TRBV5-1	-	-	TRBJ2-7	ASSLGREDEQY
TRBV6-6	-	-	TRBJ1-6	ASSPPQGKMDSPLH
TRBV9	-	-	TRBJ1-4	ASSPSATNEKLF
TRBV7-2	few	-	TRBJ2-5	ASSTPLGGEETQY
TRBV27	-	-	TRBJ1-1	ASSLSLGGTTEAF
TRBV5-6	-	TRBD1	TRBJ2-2	ASSWGTGDTGELF
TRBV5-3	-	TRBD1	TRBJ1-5	ARSLTRDRGGNQPQH
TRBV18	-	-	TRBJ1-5	ASSPQPDQPQH
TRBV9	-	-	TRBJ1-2	ASSARVLGGYGYT
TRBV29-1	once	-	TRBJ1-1	SVDVTGNTEAF
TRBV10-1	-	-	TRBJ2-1	ASSADGGANEQF
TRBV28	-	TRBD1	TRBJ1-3	ASSLTGTGEENTIY
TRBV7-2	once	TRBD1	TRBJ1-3	ASSPGTGVLSGNTIY
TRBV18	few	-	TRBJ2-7	ASSSRYRDEQY
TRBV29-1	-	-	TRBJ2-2	SVVSDTGELF
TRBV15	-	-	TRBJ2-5	ATSSRVFVEETQY
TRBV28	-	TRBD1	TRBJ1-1	ASIEQGAAEAF
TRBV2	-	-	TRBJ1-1	APRRGGNTEAF